This is a list of T cell receptor beta chains from one sample in a study of OX40 agonist ivuxolimab in advanced cancers. Method: immunoSEQ multiplex PCR; TCRdb's copy keeps in-frame clones and lacks some. Of around 100,000 clones listed, 90% are singletons. The input for sequencing was CD4+ or CD8+ T cells sorted from blood, taken in a trial of the OX40 agonist ivuxolimab. The receptors were sampled from an adult with an advanced solid tumor such as melanoma, head and neck, liver or kidney cancer. Each CDR3 is given without its conserved first and last residue. The order of the fields is J gene, V gene, CDR3 protein.

TRBJ2-3 | TRBV9 | ASSPFGGDTQY
TRBJ2-7 | TRBV6-6 | ASSLTGGGYEQY
TRBJ1-3 | TRBV4-2 | ASSQAQGNTIY
TRBJ1-2 | TRBV30 | AWSRGGRNYGYT
TRBJ2-1 | TRBV19 | ASNSAGASSYNEQF
TRBJ1-1 | TRBV5-1 | ASSLTGAEAF
TRBJ2-1 | TRBV6-5 | ASRDATRNEQF
TRBJ2-3 | TRBV4-1 | ASSSSGGASDTQY
TRBJ1-4 | TRBV5-1 | ASSRDGFSSNEKLF
TRBJ2-2 | TRBV5-1 | ASSPNIDNTGELF
TRBJ2-4 | TRBV19 | ASSGVGLLAKNIQY
TRBJ1-1 | TRBV6-5 | ASSYSDSGGEAF
TRBJ2-5 | TRBV5-4 | ASTRSRGRGETQY
TRBJ1-2 | TRBV7-9 | ASSTGGGRVGGYT
TRBJ1-2 | TRBV5-4 | ASSLLGTRGYT
TRBJ2-7 | TRBV6-1 | ASSEGLAGVREQY
TRBJ1-2 | TRBV30 | AWSPSIQGIYGYT
TRBJ2-3 | TRBV5-1 | ASSFSSATDTQY
TRBJ2-2 | TRBV4-2 | ASSQASGPPNTGELF
TRBJ2-7 | TRBV27 | ASPRWRDYEQY
TRBJ1-6 | TRBV6-5 | ASSYSNVRTLH
TRBJ1-3 | TRBV6-5 | ASRQSGNTIY
TRBJ1-2 | TRBV7-9 | ASSLAGGYT
TRBJ2-3 | TRBV11-3 | ASSDGTRNTDTQY